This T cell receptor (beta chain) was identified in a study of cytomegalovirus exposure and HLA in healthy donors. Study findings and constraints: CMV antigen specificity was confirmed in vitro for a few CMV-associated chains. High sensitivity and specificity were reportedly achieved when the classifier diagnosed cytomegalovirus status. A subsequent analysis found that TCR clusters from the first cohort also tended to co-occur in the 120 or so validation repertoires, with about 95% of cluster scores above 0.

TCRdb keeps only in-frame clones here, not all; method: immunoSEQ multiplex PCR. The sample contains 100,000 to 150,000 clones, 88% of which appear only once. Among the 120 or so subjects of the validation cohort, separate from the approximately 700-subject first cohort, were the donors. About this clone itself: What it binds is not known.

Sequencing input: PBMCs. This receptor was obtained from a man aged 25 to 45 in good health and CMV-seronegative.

The DNA of the CDR3 is TGTGCCAGCAGTGATCGGACAGGGGGATATGGCTACACCTTC. It specifies CASSDRTGGYGYTF. V is TRBV6-6 and J is TRBJ1-2, with 10 bases identical to TRBD1. Germline CDR1 and CDR2: MNHNY and SVGAGI (reference sequence). J was trimmed by 5 bases and V by 5 bases; bases with no gene match: 5. The CDR3 is made up of 14 amino acids.